One T cell receptor beta chain is described in this entry. Its antigen is unidentified. This CDR3 has 12 amino acids. Germline V gene sequence: CDR1 LGHNT, CDR2 FRNRAP. Between the trimmed V and J ends, which lost 6 bases and 8 bases, there was a span of 11 bases. The data belong to a study of CD8 T cells in Susac syndrome. Study overall: Patients with Susac syndrome, at blood draw, were therapy-naive, on corticosteroids, or on intravenous immunoglobulin alone.

When the RNA was reverse transcribed, random hexamers were used with an input of roughly 0.5 to 1 ug. Across 54 Vbeta and 13 Jbeta, TCR beta CDR3 was amplified with immunoSEQ multiplex PCR. In TCRdb, the immunoSEQ multiplex PCR reads were re-called with MiXCR into one record per CDR3 protein. The sample contains around 150,000 distinct CDR3 sequences, 95% of which appear only once. Study findings and constraints: Peak Susac CD8+ clonal expansion was seen in TEMRA cells and active patients.

The TCR comes from a human donor with Susac syndrome. The chain has TRBV12-5 and TRBJ1-3; D is undetermined. Input material: CD8+ T cells from PBMCs. CDR3 coding DNA: TGTGCTAGTGGCCCCTCCTTTGACACCATATATTTT. Translated: CASGPSFDTIYF.